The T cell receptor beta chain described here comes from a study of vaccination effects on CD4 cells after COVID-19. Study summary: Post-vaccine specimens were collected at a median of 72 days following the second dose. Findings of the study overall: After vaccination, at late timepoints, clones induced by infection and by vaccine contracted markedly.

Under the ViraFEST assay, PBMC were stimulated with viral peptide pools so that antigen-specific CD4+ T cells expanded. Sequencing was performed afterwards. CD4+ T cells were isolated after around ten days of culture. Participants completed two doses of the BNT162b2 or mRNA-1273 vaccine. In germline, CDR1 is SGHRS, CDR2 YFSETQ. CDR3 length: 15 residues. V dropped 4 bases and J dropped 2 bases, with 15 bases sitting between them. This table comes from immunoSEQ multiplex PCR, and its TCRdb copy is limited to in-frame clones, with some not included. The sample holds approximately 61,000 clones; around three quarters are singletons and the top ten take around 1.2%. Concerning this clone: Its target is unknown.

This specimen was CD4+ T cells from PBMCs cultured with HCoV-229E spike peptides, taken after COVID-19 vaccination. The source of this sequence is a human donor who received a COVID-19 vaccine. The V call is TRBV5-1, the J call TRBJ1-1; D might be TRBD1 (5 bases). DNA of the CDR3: TGCGCCAGCAGCCCGACCGGAGGGGTTAACACTGAAGCTTTCTTT. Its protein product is CASSPTGGVNTEAFF.